Following are 14 T cell receptor beta chains from one sample sequenced in a study of blood T cell repertoires in COVID-19. Profiled with immunoSEQ multiplex PCR; TCRdb holds only in-frame clones, not every one. The sample shows about 320,000 clones, approximately 90% of them seen only once. Sequenced input: peripheral blood. The receptors were sampled from a woman aged 25-40 years with COVID-19, enrolled during active disease.

V usage is TRBV6-2 or TRBV6-3 and J usage is TRBJ1-3; D uncertain. Trimming shortened V by 2 bases and J by 1 base, and 12 bases separated the two germline ends. The CDR3 spans 16 residues. From germline, CDR1 is MNHEY and CDR2 SVGEGT. CDR3 in amino acids: CASSYARRGSGNTIYF. DNA for the CDR3: TGTGCCAGCAGTTACGCCCGCCGGGGTTCTGGAAACACCATATATTTT.

This chain joins TRBV6-2 or TRBV6-3 and TRBJ2-3; D call uncertain. Germline V CDR1 and CDR2: MNHEY, SVGEGT. The CDR3 is 15 amino acids. The germline V and J ends were trimmed by 0 bases and 5 bases, with 12 bases remaining between them. The CDR3 sequence is CASSYSSVPVDTQYF. CDR3 DNA sequence: TGTGCCAGCAGTTACTCGAGCGTGCCGGTAGATACGCAGTATTTT.

The chain has TRBV7-6 and TRBJ1-6; possible D gene TRBD1, 5 bases. V was trimmed by 5 bases and J by 5 bases, leaving 16 bases between them. Germline CDR1 and CDR2: SGHVS and FNYEAQ. The CDR3 runs to 16 residues. CDR3 coding DNA: TGTGCCAGCAGCCACAGGATCTGGAGGGATAATTCACCCCTCCACTTT. Translating it yields CASSHRIWRDNSPLHF.

The sample holds a few counts of this clone. The chain employs TRBV10-3 and TRBJ2-5; 15 bases match TRBD2. Germline CDR1 is ENHRY and CDR2 is SYGVKD. J lost 7 bases, V lost 10 bases, and 13 bases had no gene match. The CDR3 runs to 16 residues. CDR3 amino acids: CATCPGTSGGQGTQYF. CDR3 nucleotide sequence: TGTGCCACCTGCCCGGGGACTAGCGGGGGGCAGGGGACCCAGTACTTC.

This chain connects TRBV19 to TRBJ1-2, with unresolved D. Trimming left V 5 bases short and J 1 base short, with 8 bases between. Germline V gene sequence: CDR1 LNHDA, CDR2 SQIVND (reference sequence). This CDR3 has 13 amino acids. The CDR3 bases are TGTGCCAGTAGTTTCAGGATTAACTATGGCTACACCTTC. This codes for CASSFRINYGYTF.

V usage is TRBV9 and J usage is TRBJ2-2, with TRBD2 as a possible D gene (5 bases). Germline V lookup: CDR1 SGDLS, CDR2 YYNGEE. The CDR3 is 15 amino acids. Trimming removed 3 bases at V and 7 bases at J, with 16 bases between. CDR3 in DNA: TGTGCCAGCAGCGCCGCCCCATGGGCGGGCGGGGAGCTGTTTTTT. Its translation: CASSAAPWAGGELFF.

V and J are TRBV7-9 and TRBJ2-1, with D maybe TRBD2 (5 bases). The germline V gene encodes CDR1 SEHNR and CDR2 FQNEAQ (reference sequence). CDR3 length equals 13 residues. V dropped 4 bases and J dropped 8 bases, with 12 bases sitting between them. The CDR3 sequence: CASSWTEVHEQFF. The CDR3 DNA sequence: TGTGCCAGCAGCTGGACTGAGGTCCATGAGCAGTTCTTC.

The V gene is TRBV27, the J gene TRBJ2-3; 8 bases are shared with TRBD1. Germline V gene lookup returns CDR1 MNHEY and CDR2 SMNVEV (reference sequence). CDR3 size: 14 residues. Unmatched junction bases numbered 4, after V lost 5 bases and J lost 3 bases. The CDR3 DNA reads as TGTGCCAGCAGTCGGACAGGGCGTACAGATACGCAGTATTTT. Translation gives CASSRTGRTDTQYF.

This chain joins TRBV20-1 and TRBJ1-2, with D possibly TRBD1 on 6 matching bases. The V end was cut by 4 bases, the J end by 5 bases, with 8 bases between. Looked up from germline, CDR1 is DFQATT and CDR2 is SNEGSKA (reference sequence). This CDR3 comprises 11 residues. The CDR3 DNA is TGCAGTGCTATTAGGGGGTATGGCTACACCTTC. Translation gives CSAIRGYGYTF.

About this clone: The junction differs from germline at one of its ends, possibly a read error. The chain carries TRBV7-7 and TRBJ2-4; 10 nucleotides agree with TRBD1. CDR3 length: 16 residues. From germline, CDR1 is SSHAT and CDR2 FNYEAQ (reference sequence). The CDR3 protein is CASSLARGQGGNIQYF. In DNA form, the CDR3 reads TGTGCTAGCAGCTTAGCGCGAGGACAGGGGGGGAACATTCAGTACTTC. The entire variable domain, with the rest obtained from reference TRBV7-7 and TRBJ2-4, is as follows: GAGVSQSPRYKVTKRGQDVTLRCDPISSHATLYWYQQALGQGPEFLTYFNYEAQPDKSGLPSDRFSAERPEGSISTLTIQRTEQRDSAMYRCASSLARGQGGNIQYFGAGTRLSVL.

The DNA for the CDR3 is TGTGCCAGCAGTCCTAGGGGGGGCGGTGAGCAGTACTTC. It yields the protein CASSPRGGGEQYF. V usage is TRBV12-3 or TRBV12-4 and J usage is TRBJ2-7; possible D gene TRBD2, 7 bases. CDR3 length equals 13 residues. The germline V and J ends were trimmed by 5 bases and 7 bases, with 15 bases remaining between them.

This sequence joins TRBV12-3 or TRBV12-4 and TRBJ1-2; maybe TRBD1 (6 bases). The CDR3 consists of 13 residues. The germline V and J ends were trimmed by 5 bases and 5 bases, with 12 bases remaining between them. The CDR3 sequence is CASSPDRRYGYTF. DNA of the CDR3: TGTGCCAGCAGTCCGGACAGAAGGTATGGCTACACCTTC.

The chain links TRBV5-1 to TRBJ1-6; possible D gene TRBD1, 6 bases. This CDR3 region has 15 residues. The germline V gene has CDR1 SGHRS and CDR2 YFSETQ. V lost 4 bases, J lost 2 bases, and 10 bases lay in between. The CDR3: CASSPDSPYNSPLHF. CDR3 bases: TGCGCCAGCAGCCCGGACAGCCCCTATAATTCACCCCTCCACTTT.

The chain combines TRBV7-2 with TRBJ1-2, with a weak D call TRBD1 (5 bases). Trimming shortened V by 1 base and J by 5 bases, and 20 bases separated the two germline ends. Germline V gene sequence: CDR1 SGHTA, CDR2 FQGNSA. CDR3 size: 17 residues. The CDR3 region is CASSLGAGRVGLYGYTF. The CDR3 DNA reads as TGTGCCAGCAGCTTAGGTGCAGGGAGGGTTGGACTTTATGGCTACACCTTC.